This entry lists 28 T cell receptor beta chains sequenced from one sample in a study of shared clonotypes between healthy human individuals. CD8 cells classed as naive were CD45RO-negative and positively selected for CCR7, excluding terminally differentiated effector memory CD45RA+ cells. Sequencing was performed with immunoSEQ multiplex PCR; in TCRdb, only in-frame clones are kept and a portion is missing. Of more than 2 million clones in the sample, about 95% are singletons; the top ten hold 0.9% to 1.3%. The sample consisted of naive CD8+ T cells sorted from blood. These receptors came from a man aged 18 to 30 in good health.

This chain links TRBV5-4 with TRBJ2-7; 7 bases agree with TRBD2. V was clipped by 4 bases and J by 6 bases; unmatched bases: 7. CDR1 is SGHNT, CDR2 YYREEE, per germline (reference sequence). CDR3 length: 13 residues. The CDR3 protein is CASSHFGLVEQYF. DNA for the CDR3: TGTGCCAGCAGCCATTTTGGACTAGTCGAGCAGTACTTC.

The J gene is TRBJ2-7, the V gene TRBV14; the D gene is possibly TRBD1 (5 bases). Germline CDR1 is SGHDN and CDR2 is FVKESK. Trimming left V 4 bases short and J 3 bases short, with 13 bases between. The CDR3 length is 14 residues. This CDR3 reads CASSRLDNFYEQYF. DNA for the CDR3: TGTGCCAGCAGCCGACTGGACAACTTCTACGAGCAGTACTTC.

The CDR3 reads CASSAEGSTDTQYF. The CDR3, as DNA: TGTGCCAGTAGTGCGGAGGGGAGCACAGATACGCAGTATTTT. The chain uses TRBV19 and TRBJ2-3; D possibly corresponds to TRBD2 (6 bases). The germline V gene has CDR1 LNHDA and CDR2 SQIVND (reference sequence). This CDR3 comprises 14 residues. V was trimmed by 5 bases and J by 0 bases, leaving 9 bases between them.

This clone has only a few counts. Other DNA sequences in this sample translate to the same CDR3. The rearrangement joins TRBV6-6 to TRBJ2-7; 9 bases line up with TRBD2. The V gene's germline CDR1 is MNHNY and CDR2 SVGAGI (reference sequence). CDR3 length: 15 amino acids. With V trimmed by 2 bases and J by 4 bases, 6 bases remained unmatched. CDR3 DNA: TGTGCCAGCAGTTACAGGGCTAGCGGGAATTACGAGCAGTACTTC. Its translation is CASSYRASGNYEQYF.

The rearrangement uses TRBV27 and TRBJ1-2; possibly TRBD1 for D (6 bases). The CDR3 spans 15 residues. Germline V gene data show CDR1 as MNHEY and CDR2 as SMNVEV (reference sequence). V was pared by 2 bases and J by 8 bases, with 18 bases between. The CDR3 sequence is CASSLGARGGLGYTF. The CDR3 DNA follows: TGTGCCAGCAGTTTAGGGGCCAGGGGCGGTTTAGGCTACACCTTC.

The V gene is TRBV5-4, the J gene TRBJ1-1, with unresolved D. Germline CDR1 reads SGHNT; CDR2 reads YYREEE (reference sequence). V lost 5 bases, J lost 11 bases, and 16 bases lay in between. The CDR3 covers 12 residues. This chain's CDR3 is CASRDLKGTAFF. The CDR3 DNA reads as TGTGCCAGCAGGGACCTAAAGGGTACGGCTTTCTTT.

The chain employs TRBV20-1 and TRBJ2-3, with D possibly being TRBD1 or TRBD2 (5 bases each). The CDR3 sequence is 11 residues long. Per the germline V gene, CDR1 is DFQATT and CDR2 is SNEGSKA (reference sequence). CDR3: CLAGTPDTQYF. CDR3 sequence (DNA): TGCCTTGCCGGGACGCCAGATACGCAGTATTTT.

V and J are TRBV18 and TRBJ2-6; weak D call: TRBD1 (5 bases). The germline gives CDR1 KGHSH, CDR2 LQKENI. V was trimmed by 0 bases and J by 0 bases, leaving 15 bases between them. This CDR3 is built from 19 residues. CDR3 region: CASSPPGPGDSSGANVLTF. In DNA form, the CDR3 reads TGTGCCAGCTCACCACCGGGGCCAGGCGATAGCTCTGGGGCCAACGTCCTGACTTTC.

The chain recombines TRBV7-9 with TRBJ2-1; TRBD2 matches at 13 bases. The CDR3 sequence is 19 residues long. Trimming removed 4 bases from V and 2 bases from J; junction bases left unmatched: 11. Germline V gene sequence: CDR1 SEHNR, CDR2 FQNEAQ (reference sequence). Here the CDR3 reads CASSSGLAGVSPTYNEQFF. The CDR3 DNA is TGTGCCAGCAGCTCCGGACTAGCGGGAGTATCCCCCACCTACAATGAGCAGTTCTTC.

The V and J genes are TRBV2 and TRBJ1-4; D uncertain. The CDR3 covers 12 residues. The germline V and J ends were trimmed by 7 bases and 5 bases, with 8 bases remaining between them. Germline CDR1 and CDR2: SNHLY and FYNNEI. The CDR3 region is CASNGRNEKLFF. As DNA, the CDR3 is TGTGCCAGCAATGGGAGAAATGAAAAACTGTTTTTT.

In nucleotides, the CDR3 is TGTGCCAGCAGCCAATCCGGGACAGGGGTCAGAGAGACCCAGTACTTC. This encodes CASSQSGTGVRETQYF. V usage is TRBV28 and J usage is TRBJ2-5, with TRBD1 matching 10 bases. V was clipped by 6 bases and J by 4 bases; unmatched bases: 11. The CDR3 runs to 16 residues. CDR1 and CDR2 (germline): MDHEN, SYDVKM.

Points on this clone: Distinct nucleotide sequences in the sample also encode this CDR3. The chain's CDR3 is CASSENNEQFF. The DNA of the CDR3 is TGTGCCAGCAGTGAGAACAATGAGCAGTTCTTC. This chain links TRBV6-1 with TRBJ2-1; the D is unclear. Per germline, CDR1 MNHNS and CDR2 SASEGT. The CDR3 runs 11 residues. V gave up 3 bases and J gave up 5 bases, with 2 bases separating them.

This clone has only one observation. The chain recombines TRBV9 with TRBJ2-3; D gene uncertain. Trimming removed 0 bases from V and 6 bases from J, with 11 bases in between. Per germline, CDR1 SGDLS and CDR2 YYNGEE. The CDR3 runs 14 residues. The CDR3 loop is CASSVVQSGDTQYF. The CDR3 region has the DNA TGTGCCAGCAGCGTAGTCCAGTCAGGTGATACGCAGTATTTT.

This chain connects TRBV5-6 to TRBJ1-5, with 9 positions matching TRBD1. V shed 3 bases, J shed 5 bases, and the junction held 6 bases outside the gene matches. The CDR3 consists of 15 residues. The germline V gene encodes CDR1 SGHDT and CDR2 YYEEEE. In DNA form, the CDR3 reads TGTGCCAGCAGCTCAACCGGGACAGGGTATCAGCCCCAGCATTTT. It codes for CASSSTGTGYQPQHF.

This rearrangement joins TRBV15 to TRBJ2-7, with 7 nucleotides matching TRBD1. The junction had 8 bases not matched to a gene; V was cut back by 3 bases and J by 0 bases. Germline loops: CDR1 LNHNV, CDR2 YYDKDF (reference sequence). CDR3 length equals 16 residues. The CDR3 DNA is TGTGCCACCAGCAGCCAGGACAGGTCCCTCTCCTACGAGCAGTACTTC. Translating it yields CATSSQDRSLSYEQYF.

The V and J genes are TRBV7-2 and TRBJ2-7; D remains ambiguous. Trimming shortened V by 1 base and J by 0 bases, and 13 bases separated the two germline ends. CDR3 length: 16 amino acids. Germline V lookup: CDR1 SGHTA, CDR2 FQGNSA. This CDR3 reads CASSLGVPGSSYEQYF. CDR3 coding DNA: TGTGCCAGCAGCTTAGGGGTCCCCGGAAGCTCCTACGAGCAGTACTTC. The variable domain in full, with the rest retrieved from reference TRBV7-2 and TRBJ2-7, is GAGVSQSPSNKVTEKGKDVELRCDPISGHTALYWYRQSLGQGLEFLIYFQGNSAPDKSGLPSDRFSAERTGGSVSTLTIQRTQQEDSAVYLCASSLGVPGSSYEQYFGPGTRLTVT.

The chain joins TRBV2 to TRBJ1-4, with TRBD1 identical over 8 bases. This CDR3 has 12 amino acids. CDR1 is SNHLY and CDR2 is FYNNEI in the germline V gene. V shed 10 bases and J 8 bases; nucleotides not matched to a gene: 6. For the CDR3, the DNA is TGTGCCACAAGGACAGGGAGCGAAAAACTGTTTTTT. Translated: CATRTGSEKLFF.

The chain has TRBV5-4 and TRBJ1-2; D is perhaps TRBD1 (6 bases). V lost 2 bases to trimming and J lost 5 bases, with 19 bases between them. CDR1 is SGHNT, CDR2 YYREEE, per germline (reference sequence). The CDR3 consists of 16 residues. The CDR3 loop reads CASSFDGAGTNYGYTF. The CDR3, as DNA: TGTGCCAGCAGCTTCGACGGCGCCGGGACAAATTATGGCTACACCTTC.

This chain connects TRBV9 to TRBJ2-3; 8 bases map to TRBD1. The CDR3 length is 20 residues. J gave up 4 bases and V 0 bases, and 19 bases lay outside the gene matches. The germline CDR1 and CDR2 sequences are SGDLS and YYNGEE. The CDR3 loop reads CASSVASGLDRVSRPDTQYF. DNA of the CDR3: TGTGCCAGCAGCGTAGCGTCTGGTTTGGACAGGGTTTCTCGTCCAGATACGCAGTATTTT. Supplemented by reference TRBV9 and TRBJ2-3, the full variable domain reads DSGVTQTPKHLITATGQRVTLRCSPRSGDLSVYWYQQSLDQGLQFLIQYYNGEERAKGNILERFSAQQFPDLHSELNLSSLELGDSALYFCASSVASGLDRVSRPDTQYFGPGTRLTVL.

The chain combines TRBV28 with TRBJ2-3; a possible D gene is TRBD2 (5 bases). The V end was cut by 5 bases, the J end by 4 bases, with 16 bases between. This CDR3 comprises 15 residues. Germline V gives CDR1 MDHEN, CDR2 SYDVKM. CDR3 in DNA: TGTGCCAGCAGTAGCCGGGATCTGAGCGCAGATACGCAGTATTTT. It specifies CASSSRDLSADTQYF.

The chain carries TRBV9 and TRBJ1-1, with TRBD1 as a possible D gene (6 bases). Looked up from germline, CDR1 is SGDLS and CDR2 is YYNGEE. This CDR3 spans 17 amino acids. The V gene lost 1 base and the J gene lost 2 bases, with 18 bases spanning the gap. For the CDR3, the DNA is TGTGCCAGCAGCGTACGGGGGGACACGGCCGTAAACACTGAAGCTTTCTTT. It specifies CASSVRGDTAVNTEAFF.

The chain uses TRBV7-9 and TRBJ2-2; D tentatively reads TRBD1 or TRBD2 (5 bases each). V lost 10 bases and J 4 bases, leaving 16 bases between the germline ends. Germline CDR1 and CDR2: SEHNR and FQNEAQ (reference sequence). The CDR3 has 14 amino acids. For the CDR3, the DNA is TGTGCCATCCTCGGGACGGGCGTCACCGGGGAGCTGTTTTTT. It yields the protein CAILGTGVTGELFF.

The V and J genes are TRBV4-3 and TRBJ2-2; no clear D gene. Deletions cut 6 bases from V and 1 base from J, with 9 bases between. Germline CDR1 and CDR2: LGHNA and YSLEER. There are 14 residues in the CDR3. The CDR3 bases are TGCGCCAGCAGTTTATTCCGGAACACCGGGGAGCTGTTTTTT. Its translation: CASSLFRNTGELFF.

As to this clone: This same CDR3 is encoded by further DNA sequences in the sample. V gene TRBV9 combines with J gene TRBJ1-3; D gene ambiguous. V was clipped by 0 bases and J by 0 bases, with 7 bases between them. Germline V gives CDR1 SGDLS, CDR2 YYNGEE. This CDR3 has 15 amino acids. CDR3 in amino acids: CASSVGWDSGNTIYF. The CDR3 DNA is TGTGCCAGCAGCGTAGGCTGGGACTCTGGAAACACCATATATTTT.

As DNA, the CDR3 is TGCGCCAGCAGCCAAGACTCATCGTGGACGTCCACCGGGGAGCTGTTTTTT. Its protein is CASSQDSSWTSTGELFF. The rearrangement joins TRBV4-3 to TRBJ2-2; D gene uncertain. The ends were cut back, 0 bases at V and 4 bases at J, with 15 bases in the middle. CDR1 is LGHNA, CDR2 YSLEER, per germline. The CDR3 contains 17 residues.

The chain carries TRBV5-6 and TRBJ1-3, with 7 bases fitting TRBD1. The germline V gene encodes CDR1 SGHDT and CDR2 YYEEEE. This CDR3 region has 16 residues. The V segment lost 5 bases and the J segment 0 bases; nucleotides outside the gene matches: 8. In DNA form, the CDR3 reads TGTGCCAGCAGTCCAGGGGGGGATAGCTCTGGAAACACCATATATTTT. This encodes CASSPGGDSSGNTIYF.

This clone appeared once. The chain uses TRBV5-6 and TRBJ2-7, with 7 bases identical to TRBD1. V dropped 0 bases and J dropped 7; count of bases not matched to a gene: 13. This CDR3 contains 16 residues. Germline V gene sequence: CDR1 SGHDT, CDR2 YYEEEE. CDR3 in amino acids: CASSLVPGTEYAEQYF. CDR3 DNA sequence: TGTGCCAGCAGCTTGGTGCCCGGGACAGAATACGCGGAGCAGTACTTC.

The chain has TRBV27 and TRBJ2-7, with 9 positions matching TRBD2. The CDR3 has 15 residues. The J segment lost 5 bases and the V segment lost 0 bases, leaving 5 bases of the junction unmatched. CDR1 and CDR2 (germline): MNHEY, SMNVEV (reference sequence). Here the CDR3 reads CASSLSPSGTHEQYF. For the CDR3, the DNA is TGTGCCAGCAGTTTATCTCCTAGCGGGACCCACGAGCAGTACTTC.